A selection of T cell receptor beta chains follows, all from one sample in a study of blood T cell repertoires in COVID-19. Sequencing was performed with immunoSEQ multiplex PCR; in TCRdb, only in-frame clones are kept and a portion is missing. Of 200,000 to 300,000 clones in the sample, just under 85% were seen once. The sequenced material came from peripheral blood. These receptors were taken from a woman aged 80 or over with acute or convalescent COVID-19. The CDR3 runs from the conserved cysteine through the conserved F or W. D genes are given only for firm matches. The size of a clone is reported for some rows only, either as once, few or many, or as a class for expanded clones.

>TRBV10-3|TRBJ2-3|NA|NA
CAISGRGSTDTQYF
TGTGCCATCAGTGGGCGGGGATCCACAGATACGCAGTATTTT
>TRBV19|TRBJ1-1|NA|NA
CASSTGRGSTEAFF
TGTGCCAGTAGTACCGGGAGGGGGAGCACTGAAGCTTTCTTT
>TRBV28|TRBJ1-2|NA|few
CASSTGDYGYTF
TGTGCCAGCAGTACCGGGGACTATGGCTACACCTTC
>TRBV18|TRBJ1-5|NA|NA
CASSDYRQSNQPQHF
TGTGCCAGCTCAGATTACCGACAGAGCAATCAGCCCCAGCATTTT
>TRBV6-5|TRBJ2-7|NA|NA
CASSRTAPYEQYF
TGTGCCAGCAGTCGGACAGCCCCCTACGAGCAGTACTTC
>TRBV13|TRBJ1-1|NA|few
CASSLRSGNTEAFF
TGTGCCAGCAGCCTTCGGTCAGGGAACACTGAAGCTTTCTTT
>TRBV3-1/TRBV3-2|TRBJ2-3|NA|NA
CASSLRETSTDTQYF
TGTGCCAGCAGCCTCCGGGAGACTAGCACAGATACGCAGTATTTT
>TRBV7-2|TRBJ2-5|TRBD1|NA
CASSSDRGRETQYF
TGTGCCAGCAGCTCGGACAGGGGGAGGGAGACCCAGTACTTC
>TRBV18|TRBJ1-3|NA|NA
CASSLQGRGVRGNTIYF
TGTGCCAGCTCACTGCAGGGACGCGGGGTTCGCGGAAACACCATATATTTT
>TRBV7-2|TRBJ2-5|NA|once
CASSLSTSPQETQYF
TGTGCCAGCAGCTTAAGTACTAGCCCACAAGAGACCCAGTACTTC